The 5 T cell receptor beta chains listed next were all sequenced from one sample in a study of T-cell memory formation after mild COVID-19. TCRdb re-called the 5' RACE reads with MiXCR, one entry per CDR3 protein. This sample has about 130,000 distinct CDR3 sequences; over 15% occur once, and the top ten carry 5.2%. Source material: PBMCs or a T cell subset sorted from them (not recorded which). The receptors derive from a man younger than 30 who had mild COVID-19 (a few samples of this study predate the infection). Cell type and time point are not known.

This clonotype was observed a handful of times. J is TRBJ1-2 and V is TRBV10-3; D unclear. The CDR3 spans 13 residues. Germline V gene lookup returns CDR1 ENHRY and CDR2 SYGVKD. Trimming took 4 bases from V and 4 from J, leaving 10 bases between them. The CDR3 spells CAISGGQSYGYTF. The CDR3 DNA is TGTGCCATCAGTGGTGGTCAGAGCTATGGCTACACCTTC.

This clonotype was counted between two and nine times. V is TRBV10-1 and J is TRBJ2-5; D gene unclear. The CDR3 totals 13 residues. V lost 0 bases and J lost 7, with 9 bases in between. From germline, CDR1 is WNHNN and CDR2 SYGVQD (reference sequence). The CDR3 DNA follows: TGCGCCAGCAGTGAGTCGACCCGCGGGACCCAGTACTTC. Amino acids: CASSESTRGTQYF.

This clonotype was recorded a few times. The V gene is TRBV6-5, the J gene TRBJ1-4, with TRBD1 as a possible D gene (6 bases). CDR3 length: 16 amino acids. The V end lost 0 bases, the J end lost 2 bases, and 10 bases lay between the germline ends. Germline V lookup: CDR1 MNHEY, CDR2 SVGAGI. The CDR3 region is CASSYSGTYTNEKLFF. DNA of the CDR3: TGTGCCAGCAGTTACTCAGGGACATATACTAATGAAAAACTGTTTTTT.

V gene TRBV7-3 combines with J gene TRBJ2-3, with TRBD1 matching 8 bases. Unmatched junction bases numbered 5, after V lost 4 bases and J lost 5 bases. Germline V gives CDR1 SGHTA, CDR2 FQGTGA. The CDR3 consists of 14 residues. Here the CDR3 reads CASSSDRVEDTQYF. CDR3 bases: TGTGCCAGCAGCTCGGACAGGGTAGAAGATACGCAGTATTTT. Using reference TRBV7-3 and TRBJ2-3 for the parts outside the CDR3, the full variable domain is GAGVSQTPSNKVTEKGKYVELRCDPISGHTALYWYRQSLGQGPEFLIYFQGTGAADDSGLPNDRFFAVRPEGSVSTLKIQRTERGDSAVYLCASSSDRVEDTQYFGPGTRLTVL.

This clonotype has just a few counts. The genes are TRBV9 and TRBJ2-5; D is tentatively TRBD1 or TRBD2 (5 bases each). CDR3 length: 17 residues. The germline V gene encodes CDR1 SGDLS and CDR2 YYNGEE. Trimming took off 0 bases at V and 3 bases at J, with 18 bases between the two ends. CDR3 region: CASSVGERPVGEETQYF. Here the CDR3 DNA reads TGTGCCAGCAGCGTAGGGGAGCGCCCGGTGGGGGAAGAGACCCAGTACTTC. The whole variable domain, filled in from reference TRBV9 and TRBJ2-5, reads DSGVTQTPKHLITATGQRVTLRCSPRSGDLSVYWYQQSLDQGLQFLIQYYNGEERAKGNILERFSAQQFPDLHSELNLSSLELGDSALYFCASSVGERPVGEETQYFGPGTRLLVL.